These 10 T cell receptor beta chains originate from one sample sequenced in a study of identical twins. TCRdb recomputed calls from the 5' RACE reads with MiXCR, one row per CDR3 protein. The sample lists about 900,000 distinct CDR3 sequences, about 12% occurring once. These same records also appear under a second study, on yellow fever vaccine responses in identical twins.

Sequencing was performed on PBMCs. The source is a woman between 18 and 30 years old in good health.

This clonotype was detected ten times or more. The chain links TRBV12-3 or TRBV12-4 to TRBJ1-5; the D gene is possibly TRBD1 (6 bases). The V gene lost 6 bases and the J gene lost 7 bases, with 10 bases spanning the gap. The CDR3 contains 12 residues. The CDR3 coding sequence is TGTGCCAGCAGGCACAGGGACCAGCCCCAGCATTTT. Translating gives CASRHRDQPQHF.

The sample holds many counts of this clonotype. This sequence joins TRBV12-3 or TRBV12-4 and TRBJ1-5; TRBD1 agrees at 9 bases. The length of the CDR3 is 14 residues. V dropped 6 bases and J dropped 5; count of bases not matched to a gene: 5. The CDR3 DNA reads as TGTGCCAGCAGCCGGACAGGGGTTGATCAGCCCCAGCATTTT. Amino acid sequence: CASSRTGVDQPQHF.

The rearrangement uses TRBV19 and TRBJ1-4; D remains unclear. This CDR3 region has 14 residues. The V end was cut by 7 bases, the J end by 0 bases, with 9 bases between. The germline V gene encodes CDR1 LNHDA and CDR2 SQIVND (reference sequence). The CDR3 DNA reads as TGTGCCAGTACAGGAGTTGCAACTAATGAAAAACTGTTTTTT. Translated, it gives CASTGVATNEKLFF.

This clonotype was seen a few times. V is TRBV20-1 and J is TRBJ2-3, with 9 bases fitting TRBD2. J gave up 4 bases and V 7 bases, and 6 bases lay outside the gene matches. The CDR3 contains 13 residues. The germline V gene encodes CDR1 DFQATT and CDR2 SNEGSKA (reference sequence). This CDR3 is CSVVAGVSDTQYF. CDR3 in DNA: TGCAGTGTTGTAGCGGGAGTTTCAGATACGCAGTATTTT.

This clonotype was observed a few times. The chain recombines TRBV12-5 with TRBJ2-1; a weak D match, TRBD2 (5 bases). The V gene lost 5 bases and the J gene lost 10 bases, with 6 bases spanning the gap. This CDR3 region has 10 residues. The germline V gene has CDR1 LGHNT and CDR2 FRNRAP. DNA of the CDR3: TGTGCTAGTGGTCGGGGAGAGCAGTTCTTC. Translating it yields CASGRGEQFF. Full variable domain (rest looked up from reference TRBV12-5 and TRBJ2-1): DARVTQTPRHKVTEMGQEVTMRCQPILGHNTVFWYRQTMMQGLELLAYFRNRAPLDDSGMPKDRFSAEMPDATLATLKIQPSEPRDSAVYFCASGRGEQFFGPGTRLTVL.

The V call is TRBV10-2, the J call TRBJ2-7; 9 bases align to TRBD2. From germline, CDR1 is WSHSY and CDR2 SAAADI. The CDR3 covers 14 residues. Losses at the gene ends were 2 bases for V and 5 bases for J; bases not matched to a gene: 4. For the CDR3, the DNA is TGCGCCAGCAGTGAGGTATCTAGCGGGAACGAGCAGTACTTC. Protein sequence: CASSEVSSGNEQYF.

This rearrangement joins TRBV3-1 to TRBJ2-5, with D tentatively TRBD2 (5 bases). Germline V gene sequence: CDR1 LGHDT, CDR2 YNNKEL (reference sequence). CDR3 length: 13 residues. Trimming pared 2 bases from V and 4 bases from J, leaving 8 bases between. CDR3 region: CASSQLARETQYF. The CDR3 coding sequence is TGTGCCAGCAGCCAACTAGCAAGAGAGACCCAGTACTTC.

This clonotype has more than one count but fewer than ten. V is TRBV7-3 and J is TRBJ1-1; tentative D call: TRBD1 (5 bases). V was clipped by 4 bases and J by 6 bases, with 15 bases between them. Germline V lookup: CDR1 SGHTA, CDR2 FQGTGA. This CDR3 has 14 amino acids. The CDR3 DNA reads TGTGCCAGCAGCTCCCAGGGAGGGTTGGCTGAAGCTTTCTTT. Its translation is CASSSQGGLAEAFF.

There are a few counts of this clonotype. This rearrangement joins TRBV4-1 to TRBJ2-5, with 9 bases identical to TRBD2. V dropped 0 bases and J dropped 5; count of bases not matched to a gene: 13. The germline V gene encodes CDR1 MGHRA and CDR2 YSYEKL. The CDR3 totals 18 residues. The CDR3 loop reads CASSQEVAGVGIQETQYF. Here the CDR3 DNA reads TGCGCCAGCAGCCAAGAGGTAGCGGGAGTCGGGATTCAGGAGACCCAGTACTTC.

The table lists this clonotype with a few counts. The CDR3 is CASSEFGEDPAKNIQYF. DNA of the CDR3: TGTGCCAGCAGTGAATTCGGCGAGGACCCAGCCAAAAACATTCAGTACTTC. This chain joins TRBV25-1 and TRBJ2-4; D call uncertain. V gave up 1 base and J gave up 0 bases, with 13 bases separating them. The CDR3 loop spans 17 amino acids. Germline V CDR1 and CDR2: MGHDK, SYGVNS.